This TCR beta chain was documented in a study of OX40 agonist ivuxolimab in advanced cancers. Regarding the complete study: The costimulatory receptor OX40 (CD134) was targeted by ivuxolimab, a fully human IgG2 agonistic monoclonal antibody. The dose-escalation cohort was 82.7% male with a mean age of 60 years, ranging from roughly 23 to 80. Patients were allowed to have had prior anti-PD-1, anti-PD-L1 or anti-CTLA-4 therapy, and approximately 41% of the dose-escalation patients had previously received checkpoint inhibitors. Partial responses occurred in three dose-escalation patients, of whom one had hepatocellular carcinoma and two had cutaneous melanoma. Intravenous ivuxolimab was administered to patients every 2 weeks at six dose levels: 0.01, 0.1, 0.3, 1.5, 3 and 10 mg/kg. The monotherapy dose-escalation portion (N of about 50 patients) of the phase I ivuxolimab trial is reported in the paper. The purpose of peripheral TCRbeta sequencing was to test whether ivuxolimab changed TCR sequence diversity and led to clonal T-cell expansion. Among the 52 dose-escalation patients, about 20 had hepatocellular carcinoma, approximately 15 melanoma, 9 renal cell carcinoma and 9 head and neck cancer. Results the study describes overall, beyond this receptor: After ivuxolimab, CD8+ T cells had more expanded clones than CD4+ T cells on average. The antigen specificity of the clonally expanded peripheral T cells was not determined. Clonal expansion of both CD4+ and CD8+ blood T cells was observed from baseline to week 6 at doses 0.1 to 3.0 mg/kg. Low levels of normalized T-cell clonal expansion were also seen in some nonresponding patients. In the 0.1-3.0 mg/kg groups, partial responders had among the lowest normalized peripheral clonal expansion, particularly in CD8+ T cells.

Genomic DNA was extracted from sorted cells for sequencing of the TCRbeta CDR3 region. The immunoSEQ Assay was used for sequencing of TCRbeta CDR3 regions. The table comes from immuneACCESS by way of TCRdb, which keeps in-frame sequences with V and J called. Part of the clones is missing from these tables; in studies checked, under half for an unresolved V gene and the rest for unknown reasons. The sample has about 58,000 clones on record, over 75% of them singletons. Under 4% of the sample is taken by the ten largest. This clone was recorded once. The target of this receptor is not known. Base qualities were left out, and no much larger clone turns up one base away. The trial excluded patients who had a history of autoimmune disease or were on systemic immunosuppression. In every dose cohort, peripheral blood was drawn for TCR sequencing at baseline, cycle 4 day 1, and cycle 7 day 1. Samples were obtained from an open-label, multicenter, first-in-human phase I dose-escalation trial of ivuxolimab. The trial enrolled adults with locally advanced or metastatic head and neck squamous cell, hepatocellular, melanoma or renal cell carcinoma. CD4+ and CD8+ T cells were sorted separately from peripheral blood before TCR sequencing.

V is cut back by 3 bases and J by 0 bases, with 4 bases in the junction unmatched. The CDR3, cysteine through phenylalanine, is 16 amino acids long. CDR3 DNA is the only sequence kept; it has 48 bases, read in frame from the first base. Sequences MDHEN (CDR1) and SYDVKM (CDR2) are obtained from the germline V gene. This clonotype originated in an adult with an advanced solid tumor such as melanoma, head and neck, liver or kidney cancer. Material: CD4+ or CD8+ T cells sorted from blood, obtained in a trial of the OX40 agonist ivuxolimab. The rearranged segments are TRBV28 and TRBJ1-3; 8 central nucleotides agree with TRBD1. The sequence in DNA is TGTGCCAGCAGTTTGGGACAGGACCTCTCTGGAAACACCATATATTTT. Its product reads: CASSLGQDLSGNTIYF.